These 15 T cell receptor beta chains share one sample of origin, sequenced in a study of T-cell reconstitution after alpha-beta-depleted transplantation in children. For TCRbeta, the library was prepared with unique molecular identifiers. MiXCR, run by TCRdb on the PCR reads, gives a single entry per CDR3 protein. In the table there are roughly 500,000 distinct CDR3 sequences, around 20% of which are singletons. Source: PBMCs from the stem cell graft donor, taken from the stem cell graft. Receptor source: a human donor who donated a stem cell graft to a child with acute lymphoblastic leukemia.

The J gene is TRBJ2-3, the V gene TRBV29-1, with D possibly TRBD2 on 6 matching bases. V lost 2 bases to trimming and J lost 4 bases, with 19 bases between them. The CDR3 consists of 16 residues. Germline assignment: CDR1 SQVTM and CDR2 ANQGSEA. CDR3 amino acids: CSVELPGLLNPDTQYF. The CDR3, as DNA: TGCAGCGTTGAATTGCCGGGACTCCTTAACCCAGATACGCAGTATTTT.

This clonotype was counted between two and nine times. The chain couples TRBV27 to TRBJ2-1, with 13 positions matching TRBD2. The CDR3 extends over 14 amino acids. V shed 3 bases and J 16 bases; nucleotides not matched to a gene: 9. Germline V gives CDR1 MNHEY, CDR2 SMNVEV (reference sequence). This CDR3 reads CASSLGLAGFNEFF. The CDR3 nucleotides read TGTGCCAGCAGTTTGGGACTAGCGGGGTTTAACGAATTCTTC.

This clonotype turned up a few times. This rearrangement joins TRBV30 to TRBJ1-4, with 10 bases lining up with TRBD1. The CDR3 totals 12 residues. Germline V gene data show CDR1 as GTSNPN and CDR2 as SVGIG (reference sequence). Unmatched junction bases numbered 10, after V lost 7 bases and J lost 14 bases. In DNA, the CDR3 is TGTGCCTTTTCATTGGGGACAGGGGACCTGTTTTTT. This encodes CAFSLGTGDLFF.

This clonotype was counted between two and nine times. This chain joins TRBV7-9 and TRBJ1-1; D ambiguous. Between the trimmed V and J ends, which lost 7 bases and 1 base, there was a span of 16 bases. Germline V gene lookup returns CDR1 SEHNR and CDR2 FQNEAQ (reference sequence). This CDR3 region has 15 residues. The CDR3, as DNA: TGTGCCAGCACCCTCCCACCCCTAGAGAACACTGAAGCTTTCTTT. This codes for CASTLPPLENTEAFF.

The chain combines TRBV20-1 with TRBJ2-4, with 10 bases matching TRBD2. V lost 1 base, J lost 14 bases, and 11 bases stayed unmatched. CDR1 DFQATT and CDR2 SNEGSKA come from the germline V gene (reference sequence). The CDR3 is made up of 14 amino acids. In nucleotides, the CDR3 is TGCAGTGCTAGAGCTCCGGAAATTAGCGGGAGGAAGTACTTC. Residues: CSARAPEISGRKYF.

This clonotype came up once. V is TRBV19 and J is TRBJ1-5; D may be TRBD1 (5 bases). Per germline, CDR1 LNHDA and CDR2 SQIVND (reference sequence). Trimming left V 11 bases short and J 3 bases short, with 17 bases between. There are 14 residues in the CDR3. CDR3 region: CAGGETADNQPQHF. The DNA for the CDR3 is TGTGCCGGGGGTGAAACCGCGGACAATCAGCCCCAGCATTTT.

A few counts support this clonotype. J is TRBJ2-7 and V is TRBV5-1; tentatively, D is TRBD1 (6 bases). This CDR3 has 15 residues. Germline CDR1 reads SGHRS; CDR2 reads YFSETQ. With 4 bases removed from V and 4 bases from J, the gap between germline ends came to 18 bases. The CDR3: CASSGHRDLAYEQYF. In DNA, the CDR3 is TGCGCCAGCAGCGGGCACAGGGATTTAGCGTACGAGCAGTACTTC.

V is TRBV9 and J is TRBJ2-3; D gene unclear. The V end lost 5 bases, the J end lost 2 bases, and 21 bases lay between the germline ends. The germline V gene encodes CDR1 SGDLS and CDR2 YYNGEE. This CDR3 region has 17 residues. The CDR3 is CASSRWSTRADTDTQYF. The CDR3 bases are TGTGCCAGCAGTCGGTGGAGTACCCGAGCCGACACAGATACGCAGTATTTT. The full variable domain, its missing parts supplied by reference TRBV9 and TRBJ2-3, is DSGVTQTPKHLITATGQRVTLRCSPRSGDLSVYWYQQSLDQGLQFLIQYYNGEERAKGNILERFSAQQFPDLHSELNLSSLELGDSALYFCASSRWSTRADTDTQYFGPGTRLTVL.

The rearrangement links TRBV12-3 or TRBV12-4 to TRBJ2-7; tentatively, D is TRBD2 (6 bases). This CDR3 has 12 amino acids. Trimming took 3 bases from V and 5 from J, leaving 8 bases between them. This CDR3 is CASSLWGDEQYF. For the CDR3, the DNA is TGTGCCAGCAGTTTGTGGGGGGACGAGCAGTACTTC.

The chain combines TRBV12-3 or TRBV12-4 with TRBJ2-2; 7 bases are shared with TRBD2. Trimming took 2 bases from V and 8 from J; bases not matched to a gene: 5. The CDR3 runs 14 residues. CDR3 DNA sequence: TGTGCCAGCAGTTTACGGCGGGAGACTGGGGAGCTGTTTTTT. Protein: CASSLRRETGELFF.

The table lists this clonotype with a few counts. CDR3 amino acids: CASSPQTGPTSPLHF. Here the CDR3 DNA reads TGTGCCAGCAGCCCCCAGACAGGGCCGACCTCACCCCTCCACTTT. The chain joins TRBV7-9 to TRBJ1-6; TRBD1 aligns across 7 bases. Germline lookup yields CDR1 SEHNR and CDR2 FQNEAQ (reference sequence). The CDR3 covers 15 residues. V trimming: 5 bases; J trimming: 10 bases; junction bases outside the gene matches: 11.

CDR3 coding DNA: TGTGCCAGCAGCGACGACAGGGGGAGCTCCTACGAGCAGTACTTC. Translation gives CASSDDRGSSYEQYF. The chain employs TRBV3-1 and TRBJ2-7; 9 bases are shared with TRBD1. The germline V gene has CDR1 LGHDT and CDR2 YNNKEL (reference sequence). The CDR3 has 15 residues. The J segment lost 0 bases and the V segment lost 5 bases, leaving 5 bases of the junction unmatched.

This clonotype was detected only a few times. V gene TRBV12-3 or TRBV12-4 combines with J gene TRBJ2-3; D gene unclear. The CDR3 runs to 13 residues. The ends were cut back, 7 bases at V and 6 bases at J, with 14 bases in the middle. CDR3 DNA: TGTGCCAGCATTTCCAGTATGGGTGATACGCAGTATTTT. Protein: CASISSMGDTQYF.

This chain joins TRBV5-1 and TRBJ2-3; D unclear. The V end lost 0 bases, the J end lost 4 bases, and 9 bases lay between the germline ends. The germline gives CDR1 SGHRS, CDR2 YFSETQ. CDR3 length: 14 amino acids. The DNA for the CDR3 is TGCGCCAGCAGCTTGGGGAAGTTGGCAGATACGCAGTATTTT. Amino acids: CASSLGKLADTQYF.

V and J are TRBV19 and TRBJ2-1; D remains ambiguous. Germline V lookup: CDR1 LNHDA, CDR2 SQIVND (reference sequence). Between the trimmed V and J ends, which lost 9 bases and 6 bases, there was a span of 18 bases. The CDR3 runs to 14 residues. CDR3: CASSPTGVANEQFF. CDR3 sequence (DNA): TGTGCCAGCTCCCCGACCGGAGTGGCCAATGAGCAGTTCTTC.